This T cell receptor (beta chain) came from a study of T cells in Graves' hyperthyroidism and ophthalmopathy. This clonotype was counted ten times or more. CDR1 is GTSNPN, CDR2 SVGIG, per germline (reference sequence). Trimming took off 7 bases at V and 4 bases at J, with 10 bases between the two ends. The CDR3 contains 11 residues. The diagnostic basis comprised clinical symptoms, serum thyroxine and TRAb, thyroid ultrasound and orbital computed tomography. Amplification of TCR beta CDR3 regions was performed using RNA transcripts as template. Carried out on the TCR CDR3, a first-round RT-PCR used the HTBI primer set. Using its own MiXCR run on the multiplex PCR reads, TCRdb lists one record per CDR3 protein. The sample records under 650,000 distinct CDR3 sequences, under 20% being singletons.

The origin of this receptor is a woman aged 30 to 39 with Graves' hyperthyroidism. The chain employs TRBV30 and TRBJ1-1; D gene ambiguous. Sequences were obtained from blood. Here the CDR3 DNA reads TGTGCCTTTAAGGATGGCACTGAAGCTTTCTTT. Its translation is CAFKDGTEAFF.